Each of the 30 T cell receptor beta chains below was sequenced from the same sample in a study of PD-L1 blockade in urothelial cancer. Libraries were prepared by immunoSEQ multiplex PCR; TCRdb keeps only in-frame clonotypes and omits some of them. The table has about 52,000 clones, 84% seen once. Material: PBMCs, obtained around atezolizumab (anti-PD-L1) treatment. All receptors derive from a man in his forties with urothelial cancer.

The chain recombines TRBV19 with TRBJ2-4, with 7 nucleotides matching TRBD1. The CDR3 totals 11 residues. Germline values: CDR1 LNHDA, CDR2 SQIVND (reference sequence). Trimming took 6 bases from V and 12 from J; bases not matched to a gene: 5. The CDR3 nucleotides are TGTGCCAGTAGACAGGGGACCGGTCAGTACTTC. Amino acids: CASRQGTGQYF.

This chain joins TRBV7-3 and TRBJ1-1, with D perhaps TRBD1 (5 bases). The CDR3 length is 14 residues. Germline loops: CDR1 SGHTA, CDR2 FQGTGA. Between the trimmed V and J ends, which lost 4 bases and 6 bases, there was a span of 15 bases. CDR3 sequence (DNA): TGTGCCAGCAGCTCCCAAAGGGGAAAGTCTGAAGCTTTCTTT. It specifies CASSSQRGKSEAFF. Variable domain in full (rest from reference TRBV7-3 and TRBJ1-1): GAGVSQTPSNKVTEKGKYVELRCDPISGHTALYWYRQSLGQGPEFLIYFQGTGAADDSGLPNDRFFAVRPEGSVSTLKIQRTERGDSAVYLCASSSQRGKSEAFFGQGTRLTVV.

The rearrangement uses TRBV2 and TRBJ2-7; weak D call: TRBD1 (6 bases). The germline CDR1 and CDR2 sequences are SNHLY and FYNNEI. The V and J ends lost 6 bases and 2 bases respectively, with 14 bases between them. This CDR3 has 14 amino acids. The DNA for the CDR3 is TGTGCCAGCAGGGGGGCGGCAGGGGCCTACGAGCAGTACTTC. The encoded protein is CASRGAAGAYEQYF.

The V and J genes are TRBV27 and TRBJ2-7, with 13 nucleotides matching TRBD2. After removal of 5 bases from V and 7 bases from J, the junction contained 14 bases not matched to a gene. In germline, CDR1 is MNHEY, CDR2 SMNVEV (reference sequence). This CDR3 is 17 amino acids long. The CDR3 coding sequence is TGTGCCAGCAGTGTAGGACTAGCGGGAGCTCCGAACAAAGAGCAGTACTTC. Translating gives CASSVGLAGAPNKEQYF.

This chain links TRBV5-1 with TRBJ1-1, with D unclear. The V end lost 9 bases, the J end lost 1 base, and 13 bases lay between the germline ends. The CDR3 is 13 amino acids. The germline CDR1 and CDR2 sequences are SGHRS and YFSETQ. The CDR3 DNA follows: TGCGCCACCACGGTTGAGGGGAACACTGAAGCTTTCTTT. Protein: CATTVEGNTEAFF.

The rearrangement links TRBV7-9 to TRBJ1-1; D remains unclear. Germline CDR1 is SEHNR and CDR2 is FQNEAQ (reference sequence). The V end lost 6 bases, the J end lost 4 bases, and 12 bases lay between the germline ends. There are 13 residues in the CDR3. CDR3 sequence (DNA): TGTGCCAGCAGTCGGACTCGGGGCACTGAAGCTTTCTTT. Translated: CASSRTRGTEAFF.

The rearrangement links TRBV29-1 to TRBJ2-5; D is perhaps TRBD2 (6 bases). Trimming took off 8 bases at V and 2 bases at J, with 15 bases between the two ends. The CDR3 is made up of 13 amino acids. Germline V gene data show CDR1 as SQVTM and CDR2 as ANQGSEA. The CDR3 DNA follows: TGCAGCTCGCGGCGAGGGAGGCAAGAGACCCAGTACTTC. Protein: CSSRRGRQETQYF.

J is TRBJ2-7 and V is TRBV14, with D tentatively TRBD2 (6 bases). This CDR3 contains 14 residues. CDR1 is SGHDN, CDR2 FVKESK, per germline. Deletions cut 3 bases from V and 7 bases from J, with 16 bases between. DNA for the CDR3: TGTGCCAGCAGCCATGGGGGAGGCCTTTGGGAGCAGTACTTC. It yields the protein CASSHGGGLWEQYF.

The J gene is TRBJ2-3, the V gene TRBV7-9; 9 bases are shared with TRBD2. V dropped 5 bases and J dropped 2; count of bases not matched to a gene: 8. There are 16 residues in the CDR3. The germline V gene has CDR1 SEHNR and CDR2 FQNEAQ (reference sequence). The CDR3 DNA reads as TGTGCCAGCAGCCAAGTGGCTAGCGGGGCCACAGATACGCAGTATTTT. It encodes CASSQVASGATDTQYF.

This clone came up many times. The rearrangement links TRBV7-9 to TRBJ1-4; D remains unclear. V was trimmed by 5 bases and J by 6 bases, leaving 22 bases between them. Germline V gene data show CDR1 as SEHNR and CDR2 as FQNEAQ (reference sequence). This CDR3 has 17 residues. This CDR3 is CASSTRNKGAAYEKLFF. In DNA, the CDR3 is TGTGCCAGCAGCACGAGGAACAAAGGAGCGGCGTATGAAAAACTGTTTTTT.

This chain uses TRBV5-6 with TRBJ2-7, with a tentative D call TRBD2 (5 bases). This CDR3 comprises 13 residues. V shed 0 bases and J shed 5 bases, with 9 bases lying between them. CDR1 and CDR2 from the germline V gene are SGHDT and YYEEEE. DNA of the CDR3: TGTGCCAGCAGCTTGGTAGCGCGGGACGAGCAGTACTTC. This gives the protein CASSLVARDEQYF.

This clone was counted between two and nine times. The rearrangement links TRBV28 to TRBJ2-3, with 10 bases that match TRBD2. CDR1 and CDR2 from the germline V gene are MDHEN and SYDVKM. J lost 1 base, V lost 5 bases, and 9 bases had no gene match. The CDR3 loop spans 17 amino acids. The DNA for the CDR3 is TGTGCCAGCAGTCGGACTACCGGGACTAGCGGCACAGATACGCAGTATTTT. This translates into CASSRTTGTSGTDTQYF.

This chain connects TRBV6-5 to TRBJ1-5, with 8 bases aligning to TRBD1. After removal of 6 bases from V and 5 bases from J, the junction contained 6 bases not matched to a gene. From germline, CDR1 is MNHEY and CDR2 SVGAGI. This CDR3 has 14 amino acids. The CDR3 DNA reads as TGTGCCAGCAGAAAAGGACAGGGTCATCAGCCCCAGCATTTT. Encoded protein: CASRKGQGHQPQHF.

V and J are TRBV18 and TRBJ1-1; D ambiguous. Germline lookup yields CDR1 KGHSH and CDR2 LQKENI. CDR3 length: 15 amino acids. Trimming pared 1 base from V and 1 base from J, leaving 10 bases between. CDR3 region: CASSPQSWRNTEAFF. In DNA form, the CDR3 reads TGTGCCAGCTCACCACAGTCGTGGAGGAACACTGAAGCTTTCTTT.

The chain carries TRBV27 and TRBJ2-3, with 8 bases that match TRBD2. This CDR3 has 15 residues. The V and J ends lost 2 bases and 4 bases, in that order; junction bases with no gene match: 5. Germline CDR1 and CDR2: MNHEY and SMNVEV (reference sequence). The CDR3 nucleotides read TGTGCCAGCAGTTTAGTTCTAGCGGGTTCAGATACGCAGTATTTT. Residues: CASSLVLAGSDTQYF.

The chain links TRBV29-1 to TRBJ2-7; 9 positions agree with TRBD1. CDR3 length: 16 residues. CDR1 and CDR2 (germline): SQVTM, ANQGSEA. Unmatched junction bases numbered 12, after V lost 1 base and J lost 5 bases. This CDR3 reads CSVEAGTGGYVNEQYF. The CDR3 DNA is TGCAGCGTTGAAGCGGGCACAGGGGGCTACGTCAACGAGCAGTACTTC.

The rearrangement links TRBV7-3 to TRBJ1-1; 7 bases map to TRBD1. The germline V gene encodes CDR1 SGHTA and CDR2 FQGTGA. Trimming cost V 4 bases and J 0 bases; bases outside gene matches: 14. CDR3 length: 18 residues. CDR3 residues: CASSSVGTVRQMNTEAFF. The CDR3 coding sequence is TGTGCCAGCAGCTCCGTTGGGACAGTAAGGCAGATGAACACTGAAGCTTTCTTT.

This chain uses TRBV18 with TRBJ2-1; possible D gene TRBD2, 6 bases. Germline CDR1 KGHSH, CDR2 LQKENI. The CDR3 spans 15 residues. Trimming removed 5 bases at V and 3 bases at J, with 14 bases between. CDR3 loop: CASSKLAGNYNEQFF. The CDR3 bases are TGTGCCAGCTCAAAACTAGCTGGCAACTACAATGAGCAGTTCTTC.

The V call is TRBV6-5, the J call TRBJ1-2, with D unresolved. The germline CDR1 and CDR2 sequences are MNHEY and SVGAGI. The CDR3 is made up of 12 amino acids. The ends were cut back, 6 bases at V and 0 bases at J, with 5 bases in the middle. CDR3 DNA: TGTGCCAGCAGGGGCACTAACTATGGCTACACCTTC. It is translated as CASRGTNYGYTF.

V usage is TRBV4-2 and J usage is TRBJ1-2, with a tentative D call TRBD1 (5 bases). CDR1 is LGHNA and CDR2 is YNFKEQ in the germline V gene. Trimming took 4 bases from V and 8 from J, leaving 20 bases between them. The CDR3 spans 15 residues. Written as DNA, the CDR3 is TGTGCCAGCAGCCTGGACACTGGATCGATATTAGGCTACACCTTC. Amino acid sequence: CASSLDTGSILGYTF.

V usage is TRBV14 and J usage is TRBJ2-7, with 9 bases that match TRBD1. J lost 1 base, V lost 4 bases, and 5 bases had no gene match. CDR1 is SGHDN, CDR2 FVKESK, per germline. This CDR3 comprises 15 residues. CDR3 loop: CASSRTGTGSYEQYF. CDR3 coding DNA: TGTGCCAGCAGCCGTACCGGGACAGGGTCCTACGAGCAGTACTTC.

This chain uses TRBV28 with TRBJ2-1, with TRBD1 matching over 10 bases. The CDR3 is made up of 17 amino acids. Germline lookup yields CDR1 MDHEN and CDR2 SYDVKM. With V trimmed by 1 base and J by 6 bases, 9 bases remained unmatched. The CDR3 DNA reads as TGTGCCAGCAGTTTATCGTCCGGGACAGGGGCCTTCAATGAGCAGTTCTTC. This encodes CASSLSSGTGAFNEQFF.

This chain joins TRBV29-1 and TRBJ2-5; D perhaps matches TRBD2 (5 bases). Trimming pared 4 bases from V and 5 bases from J, leaving 14 bases between. The germline gives CDR1 SQVTM, CDR2 ANQGSEA. This CDR3 is 13 amino acids long. Here the CDR3 reads CSVGYGVGETQYF. The DNA for the CDR3 is TGCAGCGTTGGTTACGGGGTTGGGGAGACCCAGTACTTC. Based on the CDR3 plus reference TRBV29-1 and TRBJ2-5, the full variable domain is SAVISQKPSRDICQRGTSLTIQCQVDSQVTMMFWYRQQPGQSLTLIATANQGSEATYESGFVIDKFPISRPNLTFSTLTVSNMSPEDSSIYLCSVGYGVGETQYFGPGTRLLVL.

The chain has TRBV10-3 and TRBJ1-1; D might be TRBD1 (5 bases). Trimming removed 3 bases at V and 0 bases at J, with 11 bases between. CDR1 is ENHRY, CDR2 SYGVKD, per germline. The CDR3 is 15 amino acids. CDR3 DNA: TGTGCCATCAGTGATTCAGGGTACTTGAACACTGAAGCTTTCTTT. Residues: CAISDSGYLNTEAFF.

The chain carries TRBV4-1 and TRBJ1-2; unclear D gene. This CDR3 has 14 residues. Germline CDR1 reads MGHRA; CDR2 reads YSYEKL. Trimming shortened V by 2 bases and J by 2 bases, and 9 bases separated the two germline ends. The CDR3 sequence is CASSQPGLNYGYTF. The CDR3 nucleotides are TGCGCCAGCAGCCAACCCGGGTTAAACTATGGCTACACCTTC.

The J gene is TRBJ2-7, the V gene TRBV5-6, with D possibly TRBD2 on 6 matching bases. The germline gives CDR1 SGHDT, CDR2 YYEEEE. V lost 4 bases and J 7 bases, leaving 15 bases between the germline ends. The CDR3 length is 13 residues. CDR3 sequence: CASSGRGVREQYF. Here the CDR3 DNA reads TGTGCCAGCAGCGGGCGCGGGGTACGGGAGCAGTACTTC.

This rearrangement joins TRBV29-1 to TRBJ1-2, with a weak D call TRBD1 (5 bases). CDR3 length equals 11 residues. In germline, CDR1 is SQVTM, CDR2 ANQGSEA. V was pared by 6 bases and J by 10 bases, with 15 bases between. CDR3 in DNA: TGCAGCGTCAGTGACAGCATCGACTACACCTTC. Translation: CSVSDSIDYTF. Together with reference TRBV29-1 and TRBJ1-2, the CDR3 gives the full variable domain: SAVISQKPSRDICQRGTSLTIQCQVDSQVTMMFWYRQQPGQSLTLIATANQGSEATYESGFVIDKFPISRPNLTFSTLTVSNMSPEDSSIYLCSVSDSIDYTFGSGTRLTVV.

In this sample, this clone turned up once. This chain links TRBV4-3 with TRBJ1-5; no firm D call. V was trimmed by 2 bases and J by 2 bases, leaving 10 bases between them. CDR1 is LGHNA, CDR2 YSLEER, per germline. The CDR3 length is 15 residues. In DNA form, the CDR3 reads TGCGCCAGCAGCCAAACGGTGGGAGGCAATCAGCCCCAGCATTTT. It codes for CASSQTVGGNQPQHF.

This chain joins TRBV28 and TRBJ1-2, with 7 bases matching TRBD1. The CDR3 is 16 residues long. Per the germline V gene, CDR1 is MDHEN and CDR2 is SYDVKM. V was pared by 3 bases and J by 4 bases, with 11 bases of the junction left unmatched. DNA for the CDR3: TGTGCCAGCAGTTTGCTATATAACCGGGACAGCTATGGCTACACCTTC. It yields the protein CASSLLYNRDSYGYTF.

In this sample, this clone turned up once. V gene TRBV28 combines with J gene TRBJ1-1; 8 nucleotides align to TRBD1. Germline CDR1 is MDHEN and CDR2 is SYDVKM. The CDR3 sequence is 15 residues long. V lost 6 bases, J lost 2 bases, and 8 bases stayed unmatched. This CDR3 is CASRLSGGPNTEAFF. The CDR3 DNA reads as TGTGCCAGCAGGCTCTCAGGGGGCCCTAACACTGAAGCTTTCTTT.